This TCR beta chain appears in the sequencing data of a study of blood T cell repertoires in COVID-19. About the research overall: Acute and convalescent COVID-19 specimens originated in the United States, Italy and Spain. The cDNA or gDNA used as material had been derived from T cells, B-cell-depleted T cells, or PBMCs.

Between the trimmed V and J ends, which lost 0 bases and 6 bases, there was a span of 12 bases. Germline V lookup: CDR1 GTSNPN, CDR2 SVGIG (reference sequence). This CDR3 is built from 14 residues. Authors' methods: Nucleated cell number was recorded as an estimate derived from reference gene primer amplification. Here immunoSEQ multiplex PCR was the method, and the copy in TCRdb shows in-frame clones only, minus some. The DNA was the basis for D and trimming; V, J and clone size are from that table. Among 70,000 or so clones listed, about 81% were seen once. The receptor was isolated from a human donor in a cohort sampled during active COVID-19. Sequencing was done on a sample of peripheral blood. The chain uses TRBV30 and TRBJ1-3; D is undetermined. The CDR3 is CAWSVLTTTNTIYF. CDR3 nucleotides: TGTGCCTGGAGTGTACTGACAACCACAAACACCATATATTTT.